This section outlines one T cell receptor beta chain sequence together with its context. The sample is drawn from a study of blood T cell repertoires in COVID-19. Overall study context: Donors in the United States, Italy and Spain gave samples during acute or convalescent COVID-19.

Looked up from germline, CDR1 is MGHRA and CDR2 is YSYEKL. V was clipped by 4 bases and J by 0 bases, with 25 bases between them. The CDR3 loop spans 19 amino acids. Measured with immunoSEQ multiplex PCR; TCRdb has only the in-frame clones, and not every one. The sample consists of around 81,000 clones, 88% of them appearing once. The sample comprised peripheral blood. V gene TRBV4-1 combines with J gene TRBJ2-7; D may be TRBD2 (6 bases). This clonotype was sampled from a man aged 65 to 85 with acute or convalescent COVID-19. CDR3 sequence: CASSLERVGIGPSSYEQYF. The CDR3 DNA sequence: TGCGCCAGCAGCCTGGAGCGGGTGGGAATCGGCCCGAGCTCCTACGAGCAGTACTTC.